A selection of T cell receptor beta chains follows, all from one sample in a study of cytomegalovirus exposure and HLA in healthy donors. The data were produced by immunoSEQ multiplex PCR, yet TCRdb's version contains in-frame clones alone and is incomplete. The profile shows some 110,000 clones, 94% of them singletons. The sample taken for sequencing was PBMCs. The receptors were sampled from a woman aged 18-29 years in good health and CMV-seronegative. The CDR3 runs from the conserved cysteine through the conserved F or W. Each record gives: J gene, D gene, V gene, clone size, CDR3 protein, CDR3 DNA. A D gene is named only where the DNA matches it firmly. Where a row states a size, it is once, few, many or the class of an expanded clone; other rows omit it.

>TRBJ2-1|TRBD2|TRBV5-6|NA
CASSPAGGDYNEQFF
TGTGCCAGCAGCCCCGCGGGGGGTGACTACAATGAGCAGTTCTTC
>TRBJ2-7|NA|TRBV4-1|NA
CASSQGIFGGGEQYF
TGCGCCAGCAGCCAAGGGATATTCGGCGGCGGCGAGCAGTACTTC
>TRBJ2-1|TRBD1|TRBV28|NA
CASSFPLTGQHYIEQFF
TGTGCCAGCAGTTTCCCCTTAACGGGACAGCATTACATTGAGCAGTTCTTC
>TRBJ2-1|TRBD1|TRBV6-6|NA
CASTKPGQGSYNEQFF
TGTGCCAGCACCAAACCGGGACAGGGCTCCTACAATGAGCAGTTCTTC
>TRBJ2-7|TRBD2|TRBV28|NA
CASSPSGGSYEQYF
TGTGCCAGCAGCCCTAGCGGGGGCTCCTACGAGCAGTACTTC
>TRBJ2-3|TRBD2|TRBV7-3|NA
CASSLWGLAHSTDTQYF
TGTGCCAGCAGCTTATGGGGACTAGCGCATAGCACAGATACGCAGTATTTT
>TRBJ2-1|TRBD2|TRBV11-2|NA
CASSLQRESSTNEQFF
TGTGCCAGCAGCCTACAGCGGGAGAGCTCTACCAATGAGCAGTTCTTC
>TRBJ2-7|NA|TRBV7-9|NA
CASSPSQMTGRYEQYF
TGTGCCAGCAGCCCGTCCCAGATGACAGGCAGGTACGAGCAGTACTTC
>TRBJ2-5|TRBD1|TRBV2|once
CASRGDRGQRETQYF
TGTGCCAGCAGGGGGGACAGGGGGCAGAGAGAGACCCAGTACTTC
>TRBJ2-7|NA|TRBV6-5|NA
CASSYSKGAYEQYF
TGTGCCAGCAGTTACTCGAAGGGGGCCTACGAGCAGTACTTC
>TRBJ2-3|TRBD2|TRBV7-9|once
CASSLFGSGDADTQYF
TGTGCCAGCAGCTTATTCGGTAGCGGGGACGCAGATACGCAGTATTTT
>TRBJ2-7|TRBD1|TRBV5-1|NA
CASSLGDRGLSYEQYF
TGCGCCAGCAGCTTGGGGGACAGGGGCCTTTCCTACGAGCAGTACTTC
>TRBJ2-7|NA|TRBV27|NA
CASSKLTATYEQYF
TGTGCCAGCAGCAAACTGACAGCGACCTACGAGCAGTACTTC
>TRBJ1-6|TRBD1|TRBV5-1|NA
CASSWDRAQLTSPLHF
TGCGCCAGCAGCTGGGACAGGGCCCAACTAACTTCACCCCTCCACTTT
>TRBJ1-3|NA|TRBV5-6|NA
CASTKQVSGNTIYF
TGTGCCAGCACGAAACAGGTTTCTGGAAACACCATATATTTT
>TRBJ2-1|NA|TRBV14|once
CASSQDSRGWDYNEQFF
TGTGCCAGCAGCCAAGATTCAAGGGGATGGGACTACAATGAGCAGTTCTTC
>TRBJ1-1|NA|TRBV30|NA
CAWSVPSGVHEAFF
TGTGCCTGGAGTGTACCGTCCGGGGTGCATGAAGCTTTCTTT
>TRBJ2-1|NA|TRBV27|NA
CASSKLMVGAYNEQFF
TGTGCCAGCAGTAAATTGATGGTAGGGGCCTACAATGAGCAGTTCTTC
>TRBJ1-2|NA|TRBV4-2|NA
CASSQEVGLSDGYTF
TGTGCCAGCAGCCAAGAAGTAGGACTCTCGGATGGCTACACCTTC
>TRBJ2-5|TRBD1|TRBV7-2|NA
CASSPQGAKETQYF
TGTGCCAGCAGTCCCCAGGGGGCGAAAGAGACCCAGTACTTC
>TRBJ2-2|NA|TRBV5-4|NA
CASSSGDSQNTGELFF
TGTGCCAGCAGCTCGGGGGACAGTCAGAACACCGGGGAGCTGTTTTTT
>TRBJ1-5|TRBD1|TRBV9|NA
CASSVGTGLNQPQHF
TGTGCCAGCAGCGTAGGGACAGGACTAAATCAGCCCCAGCATTTT
>TRBJ2-5|NA|TRBV28|NA
CASSLPQGAETQYF
TGTGCCAGCAGTTTGCCCCAGGGTGCAGAGACCCAGTACTTC
>TRBJ2-5|NA|TRBV28|NA
CASSYWRDSQGGTQYF
TGTGCCAGCAGTTATTGGCGGGATAGCCAGGGAGGGACCCAGTACTTC
>TRBJ2-7|TRBD2|TRBV4-1|NA
CASSGLAGNEQYF
TGCGCCAGCAGCGGGTTAGCGGGAAACGAGCAGTACTTC
>TRBJ2-7|NA|TRBV6-6|NA
CASSYGLAVYEQYF
TGTGCCAGCAGTTACGGGCTAGCAGTCTACGAGCAGTACTTC
>TRBJ2-3|NA|TRBV10-1|NA
CASSEGTAGTQYF
TGCGCCAGCAGTGAAGGGACGGCGGGGACGCAGTATTTT
>TRBJ1-5|NA|TRBV30|NA
CAWSVQGNQPQHF
TGTGCCTGGAGTGTACAAGGCAATCAGCCCCAGCATTTT
>TRBJ2-1|TRBD2|TRBV7-3|once
CASSLGGRGYEQFF
TGTGCCAGCAGCTTGGGCGGGAGGGGGTATGAGCAGTTCTTC
>TRBJ2-7|TRBD2|TRBV5-1|NA
CASSPANPGLEYF
TGCGCCAGCAGCCCAGCCAACCCGGGACTAGAGTACTTC
>TRBJ1-1|NA|TRBV28|NA
CASSARMNTEAFF
TGTGCCAGCAGTGCCAGGATGAACACTGAAGCTTTCTTT
>TRBJ2-7|NA|TRBV25-1|NA
CASSGNPYEQYF
TGTGCCAGCAGTGGTAATCCCTACGAGCAGTACTTC
>TRBJ1-4|NA|TRBV5-1|NA
CASSFTGPTNEKLFF
TGCGCCAGCAGCTTTACAGGGCCCACTAATGAAAAACTGTTTTTT
>TRBJ1-2|NA|TRBV19|NA
CASSMGEEPDGYTF
TGTGCCAGTAGTATGGGAGAGGAACCGGATGGCTACACCTTC
>TRBJ2-6|TRBD2|TRBV6-4|NA
CASSPLPGGDSGANVLTF
TGTGCCAGCAGCCCCCTCCCGGGGGGGGACTCTGGGGCCAACGTCCTGACTTTC
>TRBJ1-1|NA|TRBV5-4|NA
CASSSTGGSTEAFF
TGTGCCAGCAGTTCGACTGGAGGGAGCACTGAAGCTTTCTTT
>TRBJ1-5|TRBD1|TRBV6-1|NA
CASSEDHFVGTDNQPQHF
TGTGCCAGCAGTGAAGATCATTTTGTCGGGACAGACAATCAGCCCCAGCATTTT
>TRBJ2-7|TRBD1|TRBV28|NA
CASSFEGTGVYEQYF
TGTGCCAGCAGTTTTGAGGGGACAGGGGTCTACGAGCAGTACTTC
>TRBJ2-1|TRBD2|TRBV28|NA
CASSSFLAAYNEQFF
TGTGCCAGCAGTTCATTCCTAGCGGCCTACAATGAGCAGTTCTTC
>TRBJ1-5|NA|TRBV2|NA
CASSELEDQPQHF
TGTGCCAGCAGTGAGTTGGAGGACCAGCCCCAGCATTTT
>TRBJ2-7|NA|TRBV6-5|NA
CASSRSGGTYEQYF
TGTGCCAGCAGTCGATCAGGGGGGACCTACGAGCAGTACTTC
>TRBJ1-1|NA|TRBV6-4|NA
CASSIDSLNTEAFF
TGTGCCAGCAGTATAGACTCCTTGAACACTGAAGCTTTCTTT
>TRBJ1-2|NA|TRBV27|once
CASMVIPSRFDGYTF
TGTGCCAGCATGGTCATTCCGTCGAGGTTCGATGGCTACACCTTC
>TRBJ1-3|NA|TRBV27|NA
CASSSRQPSGNTIYF
TGTGCCAGCAGTTCCCGACAACCCTCTGGAAACACCATATATTTT
>TRBJ2-7|NA|TRBV6-1|NA
CASSAQTVAYEQYF
TGTGCCAGCAGTGCGCAGACAGTAGCCTACGAGCAGTACTTC
>TRBJ2-2|NA|TRBV5-4|NA
CASIRQDTGELFF
TGTGCCAGCATCCGACAGGACACCGGGGAGCTGTTTTTT
>TRBJ1-5|NA|TRBV6-5|NA
CASGGQPNQPQHF
TGTGCCAGCGGCGGACAGCCAAATCAGCCCCAGCATTTT
>TRBJ2-1|TRBD2|TRBV5-1|NA
CASSLREASGGGEQFF
TGCGCCAGCAGCTTAAGGGAGGCTAGCGGGGGAGGTGAGCAGTTCTTC
>TRBJ2-3|NA|TRBV5-1|NA
CASNRDSPTDTQYF
TGCGCCAGTAACAGGGATTCCCCCACAGATACGCAGTATTTT
>TRBJ2-3|NA|TRBV7-2|NA
CASSPQGQIPPDTQYF
TGTGCCAGCAGCCCCCAAGGACAGATACCACCAGATACGCAGTATTTT
>TRBJ1-5|NA|TRBV27|NA
CASSLRETGQPQHF
TGTGCCAGCAGTTTGCGAGAGACGGGTCAGCCCCAGCATTTT
>TRBJ2-2|NA|TRBV5-1|once
CASSLSLAGELFF
TGCGCCAGCAGCTTGTCACTCGCCGGGGAGCTGTTTTTT
>TRBJ2-7|TRBD2|TRBV7-6|NA
CASSAFSGGTYEQYF
TGTGCCAGCAGCGCTTTTAGCGGGGGCACCTACGAGCAGTACTTC
>TRBJ1-4|NA|TRBV4-2|NA
CASSQDRVGGDEKLFF
TGTGCCAGCAGCCAAGATCGAGTAGGGGGAGACGAAAAACTGTTTTTT
>TRBJ2-2|TRBD1|TRBV5-1|few
CASSMGQGIIGELFF
TGCGCCAGCAGCATGGGACAGGGGATAATCGGGGAGCTGTTTTTT
>TRBJ1-2|NA|TRBV6-1|NA
CASLVINYGYTF
TGTGCCAGCCTAGTCATAAACTATGGCTACACCTTC
>TRBJ2-1|TRBD2|TRBV7-9|NA
CASSLFGSGGAGEQFF
TGTGCCAGCAGCTTATTCGGCAGCGGGGGGGCCGGTGAGCAGTTCTTC
>TRBJ1-2|TRBD1|TRBV5-1|NA
CASASGTVPYGYTF
TGCGCCAGCGCTTCCGGGACAGTTCCCTATGGCTACACCTTC
>TRBJ2-7|TRBD1|TRBV5-1|NA
CASSFGTGVDEQYF
TGCGCCAGCAGCTTCGGGACAGGGGTCGACGAGCAGTACTTC
>TRBJ2-7|NA|TRBV6-1|NA
CASSADRQAYEQYF
TGTGCCAGCAGTGCCGACAGGCAGGCCTACGAGCAGTACTTC